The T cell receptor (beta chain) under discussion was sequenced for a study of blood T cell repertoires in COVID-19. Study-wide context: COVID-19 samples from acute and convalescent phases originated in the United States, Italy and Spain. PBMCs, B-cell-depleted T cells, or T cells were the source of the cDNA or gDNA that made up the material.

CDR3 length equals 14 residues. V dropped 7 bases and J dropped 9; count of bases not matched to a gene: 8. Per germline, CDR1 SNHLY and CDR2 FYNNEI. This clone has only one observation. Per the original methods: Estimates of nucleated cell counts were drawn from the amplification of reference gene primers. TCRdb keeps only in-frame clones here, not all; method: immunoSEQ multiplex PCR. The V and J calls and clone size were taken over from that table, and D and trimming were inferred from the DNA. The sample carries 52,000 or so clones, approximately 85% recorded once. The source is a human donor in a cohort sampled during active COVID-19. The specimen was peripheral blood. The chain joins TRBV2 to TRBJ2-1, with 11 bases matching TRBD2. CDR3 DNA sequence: TGTGCCAGCACGGGTAGCGGGAGGGACAGTGAGCAGTTCTTC. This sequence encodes CASTGSGRDSEQFF.